The 14 T cell receptor beta chains given below trace back to one sample, sequenced in a study of shared clonotypes between healthy human individuals. TCRdb's copy holds only in-frame clones and misses some; the assay was immunoSEQ multiplex PCR. The data contain more than 2,000,000 clones, 90% to 95% of them seen just once; the ten biggest clones take up 0.35% to 0.45%. The sequencing input was naive CD4+ T cells from PBMCs. Described subset: CD45RA+ positively selected. The receptors shown here come from a man between 18 and 35 years old in good health. Some clones in this sample may be carry-over from other donors' samples.

The V call is TRBV5-4, the J call TRBJ1-1; no firm D call. V was cut by 4 bases and J by 0 bases, with 10 bases left in between. CDR1 is SGHNT, CDR2 YYREEE, per germline (reference sequence). This CDR3 spans 14 amino acids. CDR3 nucleotide sequence: TGTGCCAGCAGCCGTCAGGCCGTGAACACTGAAGCTTTCTTT. It encodes CASSRQAVNTEAFF. Full variable domain (missing parts from reference TRBV5-4 and TRBJ1-1): ETGVTQSPTHLIKTRGQQVTLRCSSQSGHNTVSWYQQALGQGPQFIFQYYREEENGRGNFPPRFSGLQFPNYSSELNVNALELDDSALYLCASSRQAVNTEAFFGQGTRLTVV.

This clone occurred once. The J gene is TRBJ2-5, the V gene TRBV5-4, with 7 positions matching TRBD2. The J segment lost 5 bases and the V segment lost 3 bases, leaving 10 bases of the junction unmatched. The CDR3 spans 15 residues. Germline loops: CDR1 SGHNT, CDR2 YYREEE (reference sequence). The CDR3 nucleotides are TGTGCCAGCAGCTCACGTGGGGGGGGAAGGGAGACCCAGTACTTC. Translation: CASSSRGGGRETQYF.

The V gene is TRBV5-1, the J gene TRBJ2-2, with a tentative D call TRBD1 (6 bases). Between the trimmed V and J ends, which lost 4 bases and 5 bases, there was a span of 15 bases. The germline gives CDR1 SGHRS, CDR2 YFSETQ. The length of the CDR3 is 15 residues. In nucleotides, the CDR3 is TGCGCCAGCAGCCCCCCCAGGGGATCGACCGGGGAGCTGTTTTTT. Translation gives CASSPPRGSTGELFF.

The chain links TRBV5-4 to TRBJ2-1; TRBD2 aligns across 7 bases. CDR1 and CDR2 (germline): SGHNT, YYREEE (reference sequence). The V gene end was trimmed by 0 bases and the J gene end by 5 bases; junction bases not matched to a gene: 8. The CDR3 is 16 amino acids. The CDR3 sequence: CASSLAGASGDNEQFF. The CDR3 region has the DNA TGTGCCAGCAGCTTGGCCGGGGCTAGCGGAGACAATGAGCAGTTCTTC.

Of note for this clone: Other DNA sequences in the same sample also yield this CDR3. This chain joins TRBV7-9 and TRBJ1-5; perhaps TRBD1 as D (5 bases). The germline V and J ends were trimmed by 2 bases and 0 bases, with 5 bases remaining between them. This CDR3 has 14 amino acids. Germline assignment: CDR1 SEHNR and CDR2 FQNEAQ (reference sequence). The CDR3 DNA follows: TGTGCCAGCAGCTTACAGGGTAGCAATCAGCCCCAGCATTTT. Its protein product is CASSLQGSNQPQHF.

The chain combines TRBV10-3 with TRBJ2-3, with a weak D call TRBD2 (5 bases). The CDR3 is made up of 17 amino acids. V was pared by 3 bases and J by 3 bases, with 19 bases between. CDR1 is ENHRY and CDR2 is SYGVKD in the germline V gene. The CDR3 loop is CAISEGSWGERTDTQYF. The CDR3 DNA reads as TGTGCCATCAGTGAAGGGAGTTGGGGAGAGCGGACAGATACGCAGTATTTT.

This sequence joins TRBV6-5 and TRBJ2-7; TRBD2 agrees at 8 bases. The V gene end was trimmed by 6 bases and the J gene end by 7 bases; junction bases not matched to a gene: 11. The CDR3 covers 14 residues. CDR1 MNHEY and CDR2 SVGAGI come from the germline V gene. The DNA for the CDR3 is TGTGCCAGCAGCGCACTTCCGGCGGGGGGTGAGCAGTACTTC. Translation gives CASSALPAGGEQYF.

The rearrangement uses TRBV27 and TRBJ2-6; D ambiguous. V lost 5 bases to trimming and J lost 3 bases, with 8 bases between them. This CDR3 spans 14 amino acids. Germline CDR1 MNHEY, CDR2 SMNVEV (reference sequence). CDR3 coding DNA: TGTGCCAGCAGTCCTAGGAATGGGGCCAACGTCCTGACTTTC. This sequence encodes CASSPRNGANVLTF.

This clone has only a few counts. Other DNA sequences in this specimen translate into the identical CDR3. V is TRBV6-5 and J is TRBJ1-1; no clear D gene. This CDR3 region has 13 residues. Germline loops: CDR1 MNHEY, CDR2 SVGAGI. V lost 0 bases, J lost 1 base, and 3 bases lay in between. CDR3 in DNA: TGTGCCAGCAGTTACTCACAGAACACTGAAGCTTTCTTT. Its protein is CASSYSQNTEAFF.

The J gene is TRBJ2-7, the V gene TRBV5-7; tentatively, D is TRBD2 (5 bases). TRBV5-7 falls under the ORF class, with uncertain function. The germline V and J ends were trimmed by 1 base and 3 bases, with 17 bases remaining between them. This CDR3 is 16 amino acids long. The CDR3 is CASSLRSAGFHYEQYF. CDR3 DNA sequence: TGTGCCAGCAGCTTGAGGTCTGCGGGCTTCCACTACGAGCAGTACTTC.

The V gene is TRBV5-1, the J gene TRBJ2-1; D remains unclear. Trimming took off 2 bases at V and 5 bases at J, with 8 bases between the two ends. The CDR3 loop spans 13 amino acids. In germline, CDR1 is SGHRS, CDR2 YFSETQ. Here the CDR3 DNA reads TGCGCCAGCAGCTTAGGAATGAACAATGAGCAGTTCTTC. Its translation is CASSLGMNNEQFF.

This sequence joins TRBV6-5 and TRBJ2-7, with TRBD1 identical over 9 bases. The CDR3 consists of 13 residues. V shed 5 bases and J 5 bases; nucleotides not matched to a gene: 4. Germline-derived CDR1 and CDR2 are MNHEY and SVGAGI. CDR3 bases: TGTGCCAGCAGTGGGGACAGGGCCCACGAGCAGTACTTC. It translates to CASSGDRAHEQYF.

V and J are TRBV21-1 and TRBJ2-5; TRBD2 reflects the table's D call only, with no check against the DNA. TRBV21-1 is reported as a pseudogene. The CDR3 is 17 residues long. The CDR3 DNA reads TGTGCCAGCACCCCATCGGGCGGGAGGGCCGGGTGCGAGACCCAGTACTTC. Translation: CASTPSGGRAGCETQYF.

This clone was recorded once. CDR3: CAWSAISSYNEQFF. The DNA of the CDR3 is TGTGCCTGGAGTGCTATAAGCTCCTACAATGAGCAGTTCTTC. The rearrangement links TRBV30 to TRBJ2-1; D is uncertain. Trimming removed 1 base at V and 0 bases at J, with 7 bases between. Germline lookup yields CDR1 GTSNPN and CDR2 SVGIG (reference sequence). There are 14 residues in the CDR3.